These 8 T cell receptor beta chains were sequenced from one sample in a study of CD8 T cells in Susac syndrome. Random hexamers served to reverse transcribe roughly 0.5 to 1 ug RNA. MiXCR, run by TCRdb on the immunoSEQ multiplex PCR reads, gives a single entry per CDR3 protein. The sample lists a few hundred thousand distinct CDR3 sequences; 90% to 95% were seen once. Sequenced: CD8+ T cells from PBMCs. The receptor set was obtained from a human donor with multiple sclerosis.

The J gene is TRBJ2-7, the V gene TRBV14; D might be TRBD1 (7 bases). Germline-derived CDR1 and CDR2 are SGHDN and FVKESK. The CDR3 loop spans 14 amino acids. V was pared by 2 bases and J by 5 bases, with 13 bases between. CDR3 amino acids: CASSQRQGGHEQYF. For the CDR3, the DNA is TGTGCCAGCAGCCAACGCCAGGGGGGCCACGAGCAGTACTTC. Using reference TRBV14 and TRBJ2-7 for the parts outside the CDR3, the full variable domain is EAGVTQFPSHSVIEKGQTVTLRCDPISGHDNLYWYRRVMGKEIKFLLHFVKESKQDESGMPNNRFLAERTGGTYSTLKVQPAELEDSGVYFCASSQRQGGHEQYFGPGTRLTVT.

This clonotype showed up just once. This chain connects TRBV4-1 to TRBJ2-2; 7 bases are a match to TRBD2. The CDR3 length is 16 residues. The germline V gene has CDR1 MGHRA and CDR2 YSYEKL. J lost 4 bases, V lost 2 bases, and 7 bases had no gene match. CDR3 nucleotide sequence: TGCGCCAGCAGCCAAATCGGCTCGGGGGGCACCGGGGAGCTGTTTTTT. Protein sequence: CASSQIGSGGTGELFF.

CDR3: CASRPEAGNEQFF. For the CDR3, the DNA is TGTGCCAGCAGACCGGAGGCGGGGAATGAGCAGTTCTTC. The genes are TRBV9 and TRBJ2-1, with D possibly being TRBD2 (6 bases). Germline loops: CDR1 SGDLS, CDR2 YYNGEE. Trimming pared 5 bases from V and 7 bases from J, leaving 13 bases between. The CDR3 length is 13 residues.

This clonotype was found a few times. The V gene is TRBV19, the J gene TRBJ1-1; D possibly corresponds to TRBD1 (5 bases). V lost 8 bases, J lost 14 bases, and 15 bases lay in between. Germline V gives CDR1 LNHDA, CDR2 SQIVND (reference sequence). This CDR3 has 10 amino acids. In nucleotides, the CDR3 is TGTGCCAGTTTGGGTAACAGGCCGTTCTTT. It codes for CASLGNRPFF.

The chain carries TRBV6-2 or TRBV6-3 and TRBJ2-1; 12 bases map to TRBD2. Germline V gene data show CDR1 as MNHEY and CDR2 as SVGEGT. CDR3 size: 16 residues. The J segment lost 5 bases and the V segment lost 2 bases, leaving 4 bases of the junction unmatched. CDR3 residues: CASSYELAGGNNEQFF. Here the CDR3 DNA reads TGTGCCAGCAGTTACGAACTAGCGGGAGGTAACAATGAGCAGTTCTTC.

This chain connects TRBV9 to TRBJ1-2; D is unresolved. Germline-derived CDR1 and CDR2 are SGDLS and YYNGEE. V shed 2 bases and J shed 10 bases, with 9 bases lying between them. CDR3 length: 11 residues. Here the CDR3 reads CASSVGLLYTF. The CDR3 region has the DNA TGTGCCAGCAGCGTCGGACTCCTCTACACCTTC.

CDR3 DNA sequence: TGTGCCAGCAGCTTTACCTCAGGACGACCAAATGAGCAGTTCTTC. Protein product: CASSFTSGRPNEQFF. The V gene is TRBV7-6, the J gene TRBJ2-1; D gene ambiguous. The CDR3 extends over 15 amino acids. Trimming took off 3 bases at V and 7 bases at J, with 16 bases between the two ends. The V gene's germline CDR1 is SGHVS and CDR2 FNYEAQ.

The chain joins TRBV2 to TRBJ2-3, with unresolved D. V lost 3 bases to trimming and J lost 3 bases, with 13 bases between them. Germline V CDR1 and CDR2: SNHLY, FYNNEI. The CDR3 consists of 15 residues. CDR3 in DNA: TGTGCCAGCAGTGAGGCCCCCCTAGAGACAGATACGCAGTATTTT. Translating gives CASSEAPLETDTQYF.